This TCR beta chain was recorded in a study of blood T cell repertoires in COVID-19 (dated by TCRdb to about 2020). For context, the study as a whole: Collaborator samples came from the United States, Italy and Spain and covered acute and convalescent phases of COVID-19. The material from the prospective study consisted of cDNA or gDNA derived from T cells, B-cell-depleted T cells, or PBMCs. Sample metadata almost always included a de-identified subject ID, COVID-19 status, age in years and sex. The dataset comprised deeply sampled blood TCRbeta repertoires from subjects exposed to, actively infected with, or recovered from COVID-19. Where available, HLA class I and class II types were obtained from metadata supplied by the sample provider rather than from assay-based typing. The samples were drawn from two sources: the first 160 participants of the ongoing ImmuneRACE study, and 950 to 1,500 subjects contributed by 6 global collaborators. The repertoires were made available in a free public database intended to serve as a resource for research on the immune response to SARS-CoV-2.

Concerning this clone itself: Its recognized antigen is unknown. Base qualities are missing; no much larger clone stands one base away.

The collaborating institutions used their own protocols to collect whole blood in K2EDTA tubes. For TCRbeta analysis, collaborators shipped samples as frozen whole blood, isolated PBMCs, or DNA extracted from either of those sample types. TCRbeta CDR3 regions were amplified from genomic DNA using the immunoSEQ Assay, a bias-controlled multiplex PCR. The authors' pipeline ran thus. Nucleated cell counts per sample were estimated from amplification of reference gene primers within the assay. Sequence reads were collapsed and filtered to measure the absolute abundance of every unique TCRbeta CDR3 rearrangement. For each sample, productive Simpson clonality was calculated as the square root of Simpson's diversity index across productive rearrangements. Drawn from immuneACCESS, this table holds only the in-frame rearrangements with V and J called that TCRdb kept. Clones are partly lost; checked studies trace under half to an unresolved V gene and leave the rest unexplained. Clonal size and the V and J genes are those of that table, whereas D and trimming came from the DNA. The sample table contains roughly 80,000 clones; only one count was recorded for approximately 80% of them. The ten largest clones take up 12% of the sample.

Study-wide conclusions, independent of this receptor: How much clinical and demographic metadata was included differed by source and by participant, and the metadata was provided uncurated.

The germline V gene (reference sequence) provides CDR1 SGHNT and CDR2 YYREEE. V lost 4 bases and J lost 5 bases; the stretch between them is 13 bases long. The cysteine opens and the phenylalanine closes a CDR3 of 15 amino acids. The entry retains the CDR3 DNA only, 45 bases that are in frame from base 1. Sample: peripheral blood. The chain couples TRBV5-4 to TRBJ1-6; the D segment cannot be called with confidence. This receptor was identified in a man older than 75 with acute or convalescent COVID-19. The bases read TGTGCCAGCAGCAGAACCGGGATTCATAATTCACCCCTCCACTTT. It codes for CASSRTGIHNSPLHF.